This TCR beta chain originates from a study of blood T cell repertoires in COVID-19. A single count supports this clone. V lost 3 bases, J lost 0 bases, and 16 bases lay in between. Germline lookup yields CDR1 SGHRS and CDR2 YFSETQ. The CDR3 has 16 amino acids. Assay used: immunoSEQ multiplex PCR; TCRdb lists only in-frame clones, some missing. The data show under 200,000 clones, with 70% to 90% seen just once and over 0.85% held by the top ten. This chain links TRBV5-1 with TRBJ2-7, with D tentatively TRBD1 (6 bases). The sequenced sample was peripheral blood. The source of this sequence is a man in his late teens or twenties with acute or convalescent COVID-19. This CDR3 is CASSSFDRTLSYEQYF. CDR3 DNA: TGCGCCAGCAGCTCTTTCGACAGGACCCTCTCCTACGAGCAGTACTTC. Full variable domain (rest looked up from reference TRBV5-1 and TRBJ2-7): KAGVTQTPRYLIKTRGQQVTLSCSPISGHRSVSWYQQTPGQGLQFLFEYFSETQRNKGNFPGRFSGRQFSNSRSEMNVSTLELGDSALYLCASSSFDRTLSYEQYFGPGTRLTVT.